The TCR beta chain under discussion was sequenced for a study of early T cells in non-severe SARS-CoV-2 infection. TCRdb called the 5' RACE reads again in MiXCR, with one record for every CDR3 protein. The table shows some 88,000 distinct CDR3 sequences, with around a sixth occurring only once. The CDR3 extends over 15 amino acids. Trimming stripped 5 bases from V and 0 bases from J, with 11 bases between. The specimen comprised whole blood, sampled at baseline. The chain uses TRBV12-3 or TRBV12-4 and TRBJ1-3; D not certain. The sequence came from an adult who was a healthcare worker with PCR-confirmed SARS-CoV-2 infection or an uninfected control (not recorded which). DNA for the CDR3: TGTGCCAGCAGTCCAAGGACTTACTCTGGAAACACCATATATTTT. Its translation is CASSPRTYSGNTIYF.